The text below deals with one TCR beta chain. The antigen is undetermined. Library preparation for TCR beta used quantitative 5'-RACE with molecular barcodes. TCRdb reprocessed the 5' RACE reads with MiXCR, giving one entry per CDR3 protein. The sample carries about 320,000 distinct CDR3 sequences, approximately 10% recorded once. The data are from a study of CD8 T cells in ankylosing spondylitis. Study-wide results and limits: Reports say disease-linked clones showed up significantly more in matched ankylosing spondylitis synovial fluid. Certain motif variants had earlier appeared in reactive arthritis synovial fluid and blood.

Germline CDR1 reads LGHNA; CDR2 reads YNFKEQ. The CDR3 runs 18 residues. Trimming cost V 2 bases and J 0 bases, with 17 bases left between them. This chain connects TRBV4-2 to TRBJ2-1; a weak D match, TRBD2 (6 bases). This TCR was sampled from a female donor with ankylosing spondylitis or in good health (not recorded which). Sample: blood, either unsorted or a sorted T cell fraction (not recorded which). Here the CDR3 reads CASSQHVAAPSSYNEQFF. The CDR3 nucleotides read TGTGCCAGCAGCCAACACGTAGCGGCCCCGAGCTCCTACAATGAGCAGTTCTTC.